This T cell receptor (beta chain) comes out of a study of blood T cell repertoires in COVID-19. As for the study in general: Acute and convalescent COVID-19 specimens originated in the United States, Italy and Spain.

The authors' processing: Estimates of nucleated cell counts were drawn from the amplification of reference gene primers. This table comes from immunoSEQ multiplex PCR, and its TCRdb copy is limited to in-frame clones, with some not included. D and trimming were read from the DNA, whereas the V and J calls and clone size are those reported in that table. Of roughly 74,000 clones in the sample, roughly 81% were seen once. The ends were cut back, 6 bases at V and 2 bases at J, with 17 bases in the middle. This CDR3 is 15 amino acids long. Per the germline V gene, CDR1 is MDHEN and CDR2 is SYDVKM. The chain joins TRBV28 to TRBJ2-7; tentatively, D is TRBD1 (6 bases). The sequencing sample was made of peripheral blood. The sequence was obtained from a man aged 70 or older with acute or convalescent COVID-19. The CDR3 sequence: CASRPPGHVTYEQYF. CDR3 nucleotides: TGTGCCAGCAGACCACCGGGACACGTAACCTACGAGCAGTACTTC.